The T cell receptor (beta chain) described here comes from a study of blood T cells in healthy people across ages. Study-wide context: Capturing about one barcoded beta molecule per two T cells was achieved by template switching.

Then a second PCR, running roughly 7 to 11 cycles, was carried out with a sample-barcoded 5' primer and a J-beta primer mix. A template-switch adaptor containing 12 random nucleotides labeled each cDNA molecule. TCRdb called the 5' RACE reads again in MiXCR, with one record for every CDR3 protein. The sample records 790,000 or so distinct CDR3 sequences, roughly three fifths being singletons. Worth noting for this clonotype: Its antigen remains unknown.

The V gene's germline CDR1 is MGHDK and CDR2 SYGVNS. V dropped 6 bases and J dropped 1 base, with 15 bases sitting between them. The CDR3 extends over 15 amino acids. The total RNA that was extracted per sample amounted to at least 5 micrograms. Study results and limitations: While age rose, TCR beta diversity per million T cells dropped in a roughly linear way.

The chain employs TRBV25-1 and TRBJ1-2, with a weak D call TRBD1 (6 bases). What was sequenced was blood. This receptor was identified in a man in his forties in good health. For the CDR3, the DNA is TGTGCCAGCAGACCCCCGGGACATCTTAACTATGGCTACACCTTC. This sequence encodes CASRPPGHLNYGYTF.